This T cell receptor (beta chain) was identified in a study of blood T cell repertoires in COVID-19. Deletions cut 7 bases from V and 5 bases from J, with 15 bases between. The CDR3 loop spans 13 amino acids. Germline CDR1 MNHEY, CDR2 SVGAGI. Using immunoSEQ multiplex PCR, the repertoire was profiled, and TCRdb retains in-frame clones only, with some absent. The sample has about 190,000 clones, roughly 89% seen once. The sequencing sample was made of peripheral blood. The sequence was collected from a man aged 35 to 55 with acute or convalescent COVID-19. The chain has TRBV6-5 and TRBJ2-7, with a possible D match to TRBD1 (6 bases). The CDR3 DNA reads TGTGCCAGCACCCTACAGGGTGCCGACGAGCAGTACTTC. It yields the protein CASTLQGADEQYF.